This TCR beta chain was retrieved from a study of response to subunit inactivated influenza vaccine. Study findings and constraints: The authors offered the suggestion that each seasonal influenza vaccination recruits few new T cells.

On this clonotype itself: Its target is unknown.

TCRdb used MiXCR to reprocess the RT-PCR reads, holding one entry per CDR3 protein. The sample includes approximately 700,000 distinct CDR3 sequences, approximately 14% seen only once; the top ten take approximately 7%. Sequenced here: PBMCs from blood, sampled 14 to 15 days before vaccination. This clonotype was obtained from a man aged 50 to 60 who received an inactivated influenza vaccine.

CDR3 DNA: TGTGCCACCAGTGATCCCACTAGCGGGAGTCGGTATTTT. Protein: CATSDPTSGSRYF. V is TRBV24-1 and J is TRBJ2-3; 11 bases map to TRBD2. The germline V gene encodes CDR1 KGHDR and CDR2 SFDVKD. The length of the CDR3 is 13 residues. Losses at the gene ends were 3 bases for V and 14 bases for J; bases not matched to a gene: 6.